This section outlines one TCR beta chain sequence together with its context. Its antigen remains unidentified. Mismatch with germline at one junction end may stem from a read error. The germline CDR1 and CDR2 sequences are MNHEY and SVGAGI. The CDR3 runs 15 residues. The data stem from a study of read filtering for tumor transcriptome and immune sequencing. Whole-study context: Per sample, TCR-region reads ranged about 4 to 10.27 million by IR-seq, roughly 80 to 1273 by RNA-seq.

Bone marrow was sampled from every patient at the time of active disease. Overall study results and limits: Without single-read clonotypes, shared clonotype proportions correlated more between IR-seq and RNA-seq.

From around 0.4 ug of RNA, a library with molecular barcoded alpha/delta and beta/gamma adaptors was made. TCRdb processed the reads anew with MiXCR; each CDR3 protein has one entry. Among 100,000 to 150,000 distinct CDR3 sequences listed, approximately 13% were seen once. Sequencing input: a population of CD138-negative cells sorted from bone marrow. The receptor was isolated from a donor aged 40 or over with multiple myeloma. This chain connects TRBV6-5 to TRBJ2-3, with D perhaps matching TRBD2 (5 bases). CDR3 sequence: CASSYVYSSTDTLYF. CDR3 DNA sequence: TGTGCCAGCAGTTACGTATATTCTAGCACAGATACGCTGTATTTT.